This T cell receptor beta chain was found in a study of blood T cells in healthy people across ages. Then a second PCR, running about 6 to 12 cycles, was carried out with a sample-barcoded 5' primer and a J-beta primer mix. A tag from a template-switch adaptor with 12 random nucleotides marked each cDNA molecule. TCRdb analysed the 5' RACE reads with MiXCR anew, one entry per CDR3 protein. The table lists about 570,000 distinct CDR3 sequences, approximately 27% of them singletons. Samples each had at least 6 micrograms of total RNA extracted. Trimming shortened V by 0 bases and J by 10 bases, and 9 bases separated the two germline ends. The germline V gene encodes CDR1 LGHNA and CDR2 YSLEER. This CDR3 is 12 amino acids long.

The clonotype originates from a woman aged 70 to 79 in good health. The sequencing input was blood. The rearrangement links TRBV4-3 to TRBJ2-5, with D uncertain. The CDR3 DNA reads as TGCGCCAGCAGCCAAGATAGGATAGTCCAGTACTTC. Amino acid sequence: CASSQDRIVQYF.